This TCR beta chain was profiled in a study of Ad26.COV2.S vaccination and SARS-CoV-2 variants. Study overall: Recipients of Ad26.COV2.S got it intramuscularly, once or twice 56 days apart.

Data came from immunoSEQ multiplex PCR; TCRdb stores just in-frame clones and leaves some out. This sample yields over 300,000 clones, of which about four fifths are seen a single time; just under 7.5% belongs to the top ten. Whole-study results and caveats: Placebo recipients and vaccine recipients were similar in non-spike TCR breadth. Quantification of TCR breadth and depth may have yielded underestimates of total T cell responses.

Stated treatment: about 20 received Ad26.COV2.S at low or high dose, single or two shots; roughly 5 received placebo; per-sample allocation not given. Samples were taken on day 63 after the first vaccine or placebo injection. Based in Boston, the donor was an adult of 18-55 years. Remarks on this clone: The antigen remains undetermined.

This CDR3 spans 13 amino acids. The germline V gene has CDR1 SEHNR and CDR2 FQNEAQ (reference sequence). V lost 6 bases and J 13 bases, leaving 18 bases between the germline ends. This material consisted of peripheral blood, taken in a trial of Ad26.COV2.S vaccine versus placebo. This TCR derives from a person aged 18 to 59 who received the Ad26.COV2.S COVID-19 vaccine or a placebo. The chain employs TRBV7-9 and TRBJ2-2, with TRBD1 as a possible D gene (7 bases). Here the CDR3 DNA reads TGTGCCAGCAGGCCCCAGGGGGGCATGGGGCTGTTTTTT. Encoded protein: CASRPQGGMGLFF.